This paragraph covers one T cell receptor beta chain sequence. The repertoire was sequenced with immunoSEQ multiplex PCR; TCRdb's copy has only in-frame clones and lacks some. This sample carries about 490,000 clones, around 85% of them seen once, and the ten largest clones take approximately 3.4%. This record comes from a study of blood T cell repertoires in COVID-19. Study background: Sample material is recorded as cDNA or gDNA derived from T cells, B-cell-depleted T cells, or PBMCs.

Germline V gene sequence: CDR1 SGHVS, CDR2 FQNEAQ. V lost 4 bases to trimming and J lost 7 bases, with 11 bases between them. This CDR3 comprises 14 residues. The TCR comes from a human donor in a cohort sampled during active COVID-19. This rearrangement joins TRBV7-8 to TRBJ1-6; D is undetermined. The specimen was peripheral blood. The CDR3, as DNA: TGTGCCAGCAGCTCGCGGTCGGAGAATTCACCCCTCCACTTT. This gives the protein CASSSRSENSPLHF.